This T cell receptor beta chain is drawn from a study of CD8+CD57+ T cells in acquired aplastic anemia. Genomic DNA served as template for TCR beta VDJ and CDR3 profiling. TCRdb re-called the reads with MiXCR, one entry per CDR3 protein. The table records 150,000 to 200,000 distinct CDR3 sequences, about 64% of them present only once. V lost 2 bases and J 5 bases, leaving 10 bases between the germline ends. Germline assignment: CDR1 MNHEY and CDR2 SVGAGI. The CDR3 extends over 13 amino acids. This clonotype was seen ten or more times. The sequence was collected from a human donor with severe aplastic anemia or a healthy control (not recorded which). Sequencing used sorted CD4+, CD8+, or CD8+CD57+ T cells (not recorded which) from PBMCs. The chain has TRBV6-5 and TRBJ2-7, with D tentatively TRBD1 (6 bases). CDR3 sequence: CASSYGGDDEQYF. As DNA, the CDR3 is TGTGCCAGCAGTTACGGGGGCGACGACGAGCAGTACTTC.